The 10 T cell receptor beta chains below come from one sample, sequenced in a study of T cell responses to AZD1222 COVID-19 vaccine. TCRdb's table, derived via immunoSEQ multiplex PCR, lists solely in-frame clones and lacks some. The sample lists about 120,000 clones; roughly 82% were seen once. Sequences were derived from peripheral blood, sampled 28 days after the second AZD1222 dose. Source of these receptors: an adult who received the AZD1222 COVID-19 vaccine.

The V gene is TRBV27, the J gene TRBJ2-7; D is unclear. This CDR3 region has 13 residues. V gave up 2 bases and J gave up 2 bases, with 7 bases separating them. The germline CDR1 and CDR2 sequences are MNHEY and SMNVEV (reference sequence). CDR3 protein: CASSLGVTYEQYF. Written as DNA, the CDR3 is TGTGCCAGCAGTTTAGGGGTGACCTACGAGCAGTACTTC.

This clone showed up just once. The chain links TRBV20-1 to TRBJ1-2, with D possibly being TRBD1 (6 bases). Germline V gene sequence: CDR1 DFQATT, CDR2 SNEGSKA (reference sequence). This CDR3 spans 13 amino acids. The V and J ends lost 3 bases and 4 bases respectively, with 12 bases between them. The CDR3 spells CSASWGGIYGYTF. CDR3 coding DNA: TGCAGTGCTAGTTGGGGGGGCATCTATGGCTACACCTTC.

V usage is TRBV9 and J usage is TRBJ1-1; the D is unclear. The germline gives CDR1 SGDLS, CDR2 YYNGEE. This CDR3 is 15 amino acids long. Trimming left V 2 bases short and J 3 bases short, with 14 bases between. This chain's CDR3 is CASSVNIAGDTEAFF. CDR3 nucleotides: TGTGCCAGCAGCGTCAATATCGCCGGGGACACTGAAGCTTTCTTT.

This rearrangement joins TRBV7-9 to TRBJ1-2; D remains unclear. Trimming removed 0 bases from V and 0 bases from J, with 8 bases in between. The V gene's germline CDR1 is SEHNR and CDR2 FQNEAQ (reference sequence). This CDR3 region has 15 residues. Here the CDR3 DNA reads TGTGCCAGCAGCTTAGCGCTTGGGTCTAACTATGGCTACACCTTC. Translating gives CASSLALGSNYGYTF.

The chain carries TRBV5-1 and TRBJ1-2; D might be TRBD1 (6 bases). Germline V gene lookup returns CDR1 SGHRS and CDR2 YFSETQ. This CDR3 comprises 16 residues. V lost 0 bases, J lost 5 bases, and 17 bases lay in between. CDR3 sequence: CASSLGGQPSHYGYTF. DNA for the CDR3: TGCGCCAGCAGCTTGGGAGGACAGCCATCTCATTATGGCTACACCTTC.

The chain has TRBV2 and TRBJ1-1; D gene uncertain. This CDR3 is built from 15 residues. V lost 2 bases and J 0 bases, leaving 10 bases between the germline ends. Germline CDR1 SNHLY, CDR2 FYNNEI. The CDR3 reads CASSENGDMNTEAFF. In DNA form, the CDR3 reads TGTGCCAGCAGTGAAAACGGTGATATGAACACTGAAGCTTTCTTT.

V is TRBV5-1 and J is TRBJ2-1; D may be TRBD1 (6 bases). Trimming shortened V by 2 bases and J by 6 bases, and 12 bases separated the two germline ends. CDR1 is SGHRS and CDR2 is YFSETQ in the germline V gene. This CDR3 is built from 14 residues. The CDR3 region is CASSLRTDSNEQFF. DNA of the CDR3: TGCGCCAGCAGCTTACGGACAGATTCCAATGAGCAGTTCTTC. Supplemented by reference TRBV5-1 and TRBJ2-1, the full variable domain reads KAGVTQTPRYLIKTRGQQVTLSCSPISGHRSVSWYQQTPGQGLQFLFEYFSETQRNKGNFPGRFSGRQFSNSRSEMNVSTLELGDSALYLCASSLRTDSNEQFFGPGTRLTVL.

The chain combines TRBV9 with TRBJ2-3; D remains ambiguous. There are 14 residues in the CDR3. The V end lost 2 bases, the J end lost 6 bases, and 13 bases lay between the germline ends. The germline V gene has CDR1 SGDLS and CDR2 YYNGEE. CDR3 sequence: CASSVGHQGDTQYF. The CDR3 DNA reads TGTGCCAGCAGCGTGGGCCATCAAGGGGATACGCAGTATTTT.

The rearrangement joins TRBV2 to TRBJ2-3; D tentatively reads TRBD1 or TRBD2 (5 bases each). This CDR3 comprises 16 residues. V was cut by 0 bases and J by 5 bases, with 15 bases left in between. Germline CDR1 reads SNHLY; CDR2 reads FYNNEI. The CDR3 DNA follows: TGTGCCAGCAGTGAAGCCCCCCAGGGAGAGGGAGATACGCAGTATTTT. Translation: CASSEAPQGEGDTQYF.

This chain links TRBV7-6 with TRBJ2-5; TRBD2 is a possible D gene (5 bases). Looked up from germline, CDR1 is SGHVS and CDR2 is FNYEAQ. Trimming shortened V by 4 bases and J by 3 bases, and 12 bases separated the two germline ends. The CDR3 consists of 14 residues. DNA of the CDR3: TGTGCCAGCAGCTACTGGACTGGGGAAGAGACCCAGTACTTC. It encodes CASSYWTGEETQYF.